These 10 T cell receptor beta chains were sequenced from one sample in a study of blood T cell repertoires in COVID-19. Profiled with immunoSEQ multiplex PCR; TCRdb holds only in-frame clones, not every one. The sample shows some 200,000 clones, around four fifths of them seen only once. The sample comprised peripheral blood. The receptors here all came from a woman in her thirties or forties with acute or convalescent COVID-19.

V is TRBV27 and J is TRBJ1-1; D gene ambiguous. The CDR3 runs 9 residues. Trimming stripped 9 bases from V and 11 bases from J, with 10 bases between. Per germline, CDR1 MNHEY and CDR2 SMNVEV (reference sequence). In DNA form, the CDR3 reads TGTGCCAGATACCCCGGGGCTTTCTTT. Its translation: CARYPGAFF.

The chain recombines TRBV3-1 (or the pseudogene TRBV3-2) with TRBJ2-1; 15 bases map to TRBD2. CDR1 and CDR2 (germline): LGHDT, YNNKEL (reference sequence). Losses at the gene ends were 4 bases for V and 9 bases for J; bases not matched to a gene: 4. CDR3 length: 15 amino acids. Written as DNA, the CDR3 is TGTGCCAGCAGCCTCCGGACTAGCGGGAGGGCTGAGCAGTTCTTC. Translated, it gives CASSLRTSGRAEQFF.

The CDR3 region is CASSPQGAGEQYF. The CDR3 nucleotides read TGTGCCAGCAGCCCTCAGGGGGCGGGCGAGCAGTACTTC. V and J are TRBV13 and TRBJ2-7; 8 nucleotides match TRBD1. Trimming took 5 bases from V and 6 from J; bases not matched to a gene: 6. The germline CDR1 and CDR2 sequences are PRHDT and FYEKMQ (reference sequence). The CDR3 sequence is 13 residues long.

This chain joins TRBV2 and TRBJ1-5, with D possibly TRBD1 on 5 matching bases. V shed 9 bases and J shed 0 bases, with 9 bases lying between them. CDR3 length: 13 amino acids. In germline, CDR1 is SNHLY, CDR2 FYNNEI. The CDR3 DNA follows: TGTGCCAGTATACAGGATAGCAATCAGCCCCAGCATTTT. Amino acid sequence: CASIQDSNQPQHF.

The rearrangement uses TRBV30 and TRBJ1-1; a weak D match, TRBD1 (6 bases). The CDR3 runs 13 residues. From germline, CDR1 is GTSNPN and CDR2 SVGIG (reference sequence). V was clipped by 4 bases and J by 4 bases, with 13 bases between them. CDR3: CAWNAGALTEAFF. The CDR3 region has the DNA TGTGCCTGGAATGCAGGGGCCCTCACTGAAGCTTTCTTT.

The chain employs TRBV19 and TRBJ1-1, with a weak D call TRBD1 (6 bases). The V and J ends lost 3 bases and 4 bases respectively, with 9 bases between them. CDR1 and CDR2 (germline): LNHDA, SQIVND (reference sequence). The CDR3 extends over 13 amino acids. CDR3 region: CASSMGAATEAFF. CDR3 sequence (DNA): TGTGCCAGTAGTATGGGGGCGGCCACTGAAGCTTTCTTT.

This chain links TRBV6-5 with TRBJ2-7, with TRBD2 as a possible D gene (6 bases). The germline V gene encodes CDR1 MNHEY and CDR2 SVGAGI. The CDR3 runs 13 residues. CDR3 region: CGQEGPRSYEQYF. CDR3 nucleotide sequence: TGTGGCCAGGAGGGTCCGAGGTCCTACGAGCAGTACTTC.

J is TRBJ1-2 and V is TRBV12-3 or TRBV12-4; a possible D gene is TRBD1 (6 bases). The ends were cut back, 5 bases at V and 8 bases at J, with 9 bases in the middle. The CDR3 totals 11 residues. CDR3 loop: CASSLTGGYTF. Here the CDR3 DNA reads TGTGCCAGCAGTCTAACAGGGGGCTACACCTTC.

The rearrangement uses TRBV12-2 and TRBJ2-1; TRBD2 is taken as the D call from the table, unchecked against the DNA. TRBV12-2 is noted as a pseudogene. This CDR3 region has 20 residues. CDR3 sequence: CASRRRSSGGPYHLDNEQFF. For the CDR3, the DNA is TGTGCAAGTCGCAGGAGATCTAGCGGGGGGCCCTACCACTTAGACAATGAGCAGTTCTTC.

The V gene is TRBV7-2, the J gene TRBJ2-7, with TRBD2 matching over 9 bases. Germline V CDR1 and CDR2: SGHTA, FQGNSA. V was pared by 5 bases and J by 1 base, with 3 bases of the junction left unmatched. CDR3 length: 14 amino acids. The CDR3 DNA reads TGTGCCAGCAGCATCCTAGCGGGGTCCTACGAGCAGTACTTC. This gives the protein CASSILAGSYEQYF.